This TCR beta chain was obtained from a study of technical replicates of blood from a handful of donors. The protocol was immunoSEQ multiplex PCR, while the TCRdb copy is restricted to in-frame clones and leaves out a portion. Of under 85,000 clones detected, about 97% appear once; the ten largest clones hold around 0.3%. The CDR3 covers 18 residues. The germline CDR1 and CDR2 sequences are SGHDT and YYEEEE. Trimming cost V 1 base and J 5 bases; bases outside gene matches: 12. The rearrangement uses TRBV5-6 and TRBJ1-4; TRBD1 agrees at 9 bases. The TCR sequence derives from a human donor in good health. Sequencing was performed on T cells isolated from PBMCs. This CDR3 is CASSLFGTGKGPNEKLFF. DNA of the CDR3: TGTGCCAGCAGCTTGTTCGGGACAGGGAAAGGGCCGAATGAAAAACTGTTTTTT.